This TCR beta chain was recovered during a study of breast tumors, draining lymph nodes, adjacent tissues. General study results and limits: Tumor and nontumor repertoires were significantly more similar in luminal-like than in basal-like breast cancer. Tumor TCR diversity was below lymph nodes but above nontumor tissue. That most tumor T cells come from lymph nodes remained unproven. Findings are consistent with lymph node origin and intratumoral expansion of most tumor T cells.

TCRdb reprocessed the multiplex PCR reads via MiXCR and lists one record per CDR3 protein. Among under 85,000 distinct CDR3 sequences, around 20% were seen once, and the ten largest hold 2% to 2.5%. This clonotype was recorded at least ten times. Its specificity is not known. V was clipped by 4 bases and J by 6 bases; unmatched bases: 5. CDR3 size: 13 residues. Breast cancer patients provided tissue from their axillary draining lymph nodes. This clonotype originated in a female donor with breast cancer. Some clones in this sample may be carry-over from other donors' samples. The source material was axillary lymph node tissue. The chain couples TRBV12-3 or TRBV12-4 to TRBJ1-2; 7 nucleotides line up with TRBD1. CDR3 in DNA: TGTGCCAGCAGTTGGGGCCAGGGGGATGGCTACACCTTC. Translated: CASSWGQGDGYTF.